This entry concerns a single T cell receptor beta chain. No antigen is known for it. TCRdb's table, derived via immunoSEQ multiplex PCR, lists solely in-frame clones and lacks some. The repertoire consists of about 150,000 clones, with around 93% occurring once and the leading ten covering approximately 2%. This record comes from a study of T cell responses to AZD1222 COVID-19 vaccine. Study-wide results and caveats: As reported, nearly half of all spike-specific TCRs target variant regions that are unmutated. Across spike, vaccine-associated CD4 TCRs were found, dominant at 160-218 and 743-854. The donors showed a predominance of white British ancestry and of females, with possible underestimation of clonal diversity.

V was pared by 4 bases and J by 7 bases, with 15 bases of the junction left unmatched. The CDR3 contains 18 residues. Germline V CDR1 and CDR2: SGDLS, YYNGEE. The sequence was obtained from an adult in good health. This specimen consisted of peripheral blood, obtained on day 0 of AZD1222 vaccination. The J gene is TRBJ2-1, the V gene TRBV9, with TRBD2 matching over 12 bases. In nucleotides, the CDR3 is TGTGCCAGCAGCCCCCGGCTAGCGGGAGGGACCTATGCGAATGAGCAGTTCTTC. Protein: CASSPRLAGGTYANEQFF.